Listed below are T cell receptor beta chains from one sample, sequenced in a study of early T cells in non-severe SARS-CoV-2 infection. TCRdb reprocessed the 5' RACE reads via MiXCR and lists one record per CDR3 protein. The data show around 30,000 distinct CDR3 sequences, about 5% seen once. The sequenced material came from whole blood. The receptor source for this set is an adult who was a healthcare worker with PCR-confirmed SARS-CoV-2 infection or an uninfected control (not recorded which). Each CDR3 is given with its conserved first and last residue. A D gene is named only where the DNA matches it firmly. Where a row states a size, it is once, few, many or the class of an expanded clone; other rows omit it.

D gene,clone size,J gene,V gene,CDR3 protein,CDR3 DNA
.,many,TRBJ2-5,TRBV6-6,CASSYNEQETQYF,TGTGCCAGCAGTTACAATGAGCAAGAGACCCAGTACTTC
.,few,TRBJ1-1,TRBV7-2,CASSLAGHGTEAFF,TGTGCCAGCAGCTTAGCAGGGCATGGCACTGAAGCTTTCTTT
.,medium-sized,TRBJ2-4,TRBV7-9,CASSLAREGLAKNIQYF,TGTGCCAGCAGCTTAGCGCGTGAAGGGTTGGCCAAAAACATTCAGTACTTC
TRBD1,many,TRBJ1-5,TRBV6-1,CASRVGTGRGSNQPQHF,TGTGCCAGCAGAGTGGGGACAGGGAGAGGGAGCAATCAGCCCCAGCATTTT
.,.,TRBJ1-2,TRBV6-5,CACRGQTNYGYTF,TGTGCCTGCAGGGGACAAACTAACTATGGCTACACCTTC
.,many,TRBJ1-4,TRBV10-3,CAIRPGLTNEKLFF,TGTGCCATCAGGCCGGGACTGACTAATGAAAAACTGTTTTTT
TRBD2,many,TRBJ2-3,TRBV6-1,CASSEVVSGGSTDTQYF,TGTGCCAGCAGTGAAGTAGTTAGCGGGGGAAGCACAGATACGCAGTATTTT
.,many,TRBJ1-1,TRBV27,CASSLQGSEKAFF,TGTGCCAGCAGTTTACAGGGATCGGAGAAAGCTTTCTTT
.,many,TRBJ1-1,TRBV2,CASSGNRAMNTEAFF,TGTGCCAGCAGTGGGAACAGGGCCATGAACACTGAAGCTTTCTTT
TRBD1,many,TRBJ2-7,TRBV19,CASSPGQVPSYEQYF,TGTGCCAGTAGTCCGGGACAGGTCCCCTCCTACGAGCAGTACTTC
.,few,TRBJ2-1,TRBV5-1,CASSLGGVSPRDEQFF,TGCGCCAGCAGCTTGGGAGGGGTTTCCCCCCGCGATGAGCAGTTCTTC